Shown below are 8 T cell receptor beta chains from a single sample sequenced in a study of blood T cells in healthy people across ages. The authors ran a second PCR of roughly 6 to 12 cycles using a sample-barcoded 5' primer and a J-beta primer mix. TCRdb processed the 5' RACE reads anew with MiXCR; each CDR3 protein has one entry. The table records around 820,000 distinct CDR3 sequences, just under 25% of them present only once. Another study also made use of these data, one on T cells of mothers and their children.

The material sequenced was blood. All receptors come from a boy younger than 18 in good health.

The chain couples TRBV6-7 to TRBJ1-2; 7 nucleotides line up with TRBD1. TRBV6-7 is sorted into the ORF group, with uncertain function. The CDR3 loop spans 17 amino acids. V shed 5 bases, J shed 4 bases, and the junction held 16 bases outside the gene matches. The CDR3 DNA sequence: TGTGCCAGCAGTCATCCCCGACTACACAGGGGCTCCTATGGCTACACCTTC. This codes for CASSHPRLHRGSYGYTF.

This clonotype has just a few counts. This chain uses TRBV6-2 or TRBV6-3 with TRBJ2-7, with 7 bases that match TRBD1. Germline CDR1 MNHEY, CDR2 SVGEGT. This CDR3 is 15 amino acids long. J was trimmed by 4 bases and V by 5 bases; bases with no gene match: 11. The CDR3 sequence: CASSRQGRSDYEQYF. Written as DNA, the CDR3 is TGTGCCAGCAGTCGACAGGGACGATCGGATTACGAGCAGTACTTC.

The genes are TRBV3-1 and TRBJ2-1; unclear D gene. The DNA end lines up better with TRBJ2-7; the J call may be wrong. The germline V gene has CDR1 LGHDT and CDR2 YNNKEL (reference sequence). The length of the CDR3 is 13 residues. CDR3 bases: TGTGCCAGCAGCCATGGCCAGATCTACGAGCAGTACTTC. Residues: CASSHGQIYEQYF.

The J gene is TRBJ1-5, the V gene TRBV6-1, with D tentatively TRBD1 (6 bases). This CDR3 contains 15 residues. CDR1 and CDR2 from the germline V gene are MNHNS and SASEGT. The germline V and J ends were trimmed by 6 bases and 6 bases, with 18 bases remaining between them. The CDR3, as DNA: TGTGCCAGCAGGATTCGGCCAGGGGTGGCTCAGCCCCAGCATTTT. It codes for CASRIRPGVAQPQHF.

The chain carries TRBV29-1 and TRBJ2-7; D is uncertain. Germline V gene sequence: CDR1 SQVTM, CDR2 ANQGSEA. V was cut by 2 bases and J by 0 bases, with 14 bases left in between. This CDR3 is 15 amino acids long. The CDR3: CSVELTASYSYEQYF. CDR3 in DNA: TGCAGCGTTGAACTTACAGCCTCTTACTCCTACGAGCAGTACTTC.

Only a few counts were recorded for this clonotype. The chain employs TRBV20-1 and TRBJ2-7, with 10 bases aligning to TRBD2. The germline CDR1 and CDR2 sequences are DFQATT and SNEGSKA (reference sequence). After removal of 4 bases from V and 2 bases from J, the junction contained 11 bases not matched to a gene. The length of the CDR3 is 16 residues. The chain's CDR3 is CSAKKRTSGEAYEQYF. The CDR3 bases are TGCAGTGCTAAGAAGAGAACTAGCGGGGAAGCCTACGAGCAGTACTTC.

The rearrangement joins TRBV3-1 to TRBJ1-2, with a weak D call TRBD1 (6 bases). This CDR3 contains 14 residues. V was trimmed by 4 bases and J by 4 bases, leaving 13 bases between them. Germline values: CDR1 LGHDT, CDR2 YNNKEL (reference sequence). CDR3 bases: TGTGCCAGCAGCCCCGGACAGTCTTTCTATGGCTACACCTTC. Translation gives CASSPGQSFYGYTF.

V usage is TRBV30 and J usage is TRBJ2-5; maybe TRBD1 (5 bases). The germline V and J ends were trimmed by 0 bases and 2 bases, with 13 bases remaining between them. The CDR3 runs 15 residues. In germline, CDR1 is GTSNPN, CDR2 SVGIG (reference sequence). Here the CDR3 reads CAWSVLLGLQETQYF. CDR3 bases: TGTGCCTGGAGTGTTTTACTGGGGCTGCAAGAGACCCAGTACTTC.